Listed below are T cell receptor beta chains from one sample, sequenced in a study of cytomegalovirus exposure and HLA in healthy donors. The repertoire was sequenced with immunoSEQ multiplex PCR; TCRdb's copy has only in-frame clones and lacks some. The repertoire includes some 61,000 clones, 97% of them detected once, and around 1.5% sits in the top ten. Sequenced: PBMCs. These receptors were collected from a woman younger than 35 in good health and CMV-seropositive. The CDR3 runs from the conserved cysteine through the conserved F or W. A D gene is named only where the DNA matches it firmly.

TRBV19,TRBJ2-7,TRBD1,TGTGCCAGTAGTCCTCTTGCGGACAGGGGGCTGCTCTTC,CASSPLADRGLLF
TRBV29-1,TRBJ2-7,-,TGCAGCGTTGATCAGGGTCAGAGCCACGAGCAGTACTTC,CSVDQGQSHEQYF
TRBV5-5,TRBJ1-1,-,TGTGCCAGCAGCTTGGCCTGGGCAGGGCAAGGTGAAGCTTTCTTT,CASSLAWAGQGEAFF
TRBV7-9,TRBJ2-2,-,TGTGCCAGTCAAATCGGGAGTTCCGCCGGGGAGCTGTTTTTT,CASQIGSSAGELFF
TRBV20-1,TRBJ2-4,-,TGCAGTGCCTCAGCGAACATTCAGTACTTC,CSASANIQYF
TRBV10-3,TRBJ1-3,-,TGTGCCATCAGTGAGTCTCGGGGAAACACCATATATTTT,CAISESRGNTIYF
TRBV27,TRBJ1-5,TRBD1,TGTGCCAGCAGCCTGCCGGGACAGATCTCCATCGAGACCCAGCATTTT,CASSLPGQISIETQHF
TRBV27,TRBJ2-5,-,TGTGCCAGCAGTTTATTCTTGGAGGGGGGGGAGACCCAGTACTTC,CASSLFLEGGETQYF
TRBV6-5,TRBJ1-2,TRBD1,TGTGCCAGCAGTTCTGGACAGGGTAGCTATGGCTACACCTTC,CASSSGQGSYGYTF
TRBV2,TRBJ1-2,-,TGTGCCAGCAGAGCGGACAGCGCTAACTATGGCTACACCTTC,CASRADSANYGYTF
TRBV2,TRBJ2-1,TRBD2,TGTGCCAGCAGTGAAGCTAGCGGGAGTAGGAATGAGCAGTTCTTC,CASSEASGSRNEQFF
TRBV27,TRBJ2-2,-,TGTGCCAGCAGTCCCCGGACTTCAACGGGGGAGCTGTTTTTT,CASSPRTSTGELFF
TRBV6-4,TRBJ1-2,TRBD1,TGTGCCAGCAGCGAGACAGGGGACTATGGCTACACCTTC,CASSETGDYGYTF
TRBV10-2,TRBJ1-2,TRBD1,TGCGCCAGCAGTGAGGCCGGATTCTCGACAGGGTCCAACTATGGCTACACCTTC,CASSEAGFSTGSNYGYTF
TRBV28,TRBJ2-1,TRBD2,TGTGCCAGCAGTCCCCCTGGACTAGCGGCATACAATGAGCAGTTCTTC,CASSPPGLAAYNEQFF
TRBV25-1,TRBJ2-1,-,TGTGCCAGCAGTGAACCCCTAGGATTGAATGAGCAGTTCTTC,CASSEPLGLNEQFF
TRBV9,TRBJ1-2,-,TGTGCCAGCAGCGTTAACACTAACTATGGCTACACCTTC,CASSVNTNYGYTF
TRBV19,TRBJ1-2,-,TGTGCCAGTAGTATCGGAGGGGACGGATACTATGGCTACACCTTC,CASSIGGDGYYGYTF
TRBV25-1,TRBJ2-2,TRBD1,TGTGCCGGAGGACAGGGTAGCGGGGAGCTGTTTTTT,CAGGQGSGELFF
TRBV28,TRBJ2-3,-,TGTGCCAGCAGTTTAGGGCCCCAACCGGATACGCAGTATTTT,CASSLGPQPDTQYF
TRBV28,TRBJ2-1,TRBD2,TGTGCCAGCAGTTTGGTAGCGGGAGGGCCCAATGAGCAGTTCTTC,CASSLVAGGPNEQFF
TRBV4-1,TRBJ1-3,-,TGCGCCAGCAGCCAAGTTTCAGGGTCTGGAAACACCATATATTTT,CASSQVSGSGNTIYF